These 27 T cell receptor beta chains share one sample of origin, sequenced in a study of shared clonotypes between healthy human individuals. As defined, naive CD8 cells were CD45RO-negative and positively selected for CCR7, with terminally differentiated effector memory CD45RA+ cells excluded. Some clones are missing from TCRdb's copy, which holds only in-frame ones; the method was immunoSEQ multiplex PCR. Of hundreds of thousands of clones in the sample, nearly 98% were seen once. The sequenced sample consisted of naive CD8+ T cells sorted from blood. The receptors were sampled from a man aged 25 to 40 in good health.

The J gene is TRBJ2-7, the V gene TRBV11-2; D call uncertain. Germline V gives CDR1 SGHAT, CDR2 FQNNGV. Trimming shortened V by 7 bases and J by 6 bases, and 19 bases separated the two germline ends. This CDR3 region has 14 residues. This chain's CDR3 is CASTPAAGRLEQYF. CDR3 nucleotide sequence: TGTGCCAGCACCCCGGCGGCAGGCCGGCTCGAGCAGTACTTC. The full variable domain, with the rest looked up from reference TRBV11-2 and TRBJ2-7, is EAGVAQSPRYKIIEKRQSVAFWCNPISGHATLYWYQQILGQGPKLLIQFQNNGVVDDSQLPKDRFSAERLKGVDSTLKIQPAKLEDSAVYLCASTPAAGRLEQYFGPGTRLTVT.

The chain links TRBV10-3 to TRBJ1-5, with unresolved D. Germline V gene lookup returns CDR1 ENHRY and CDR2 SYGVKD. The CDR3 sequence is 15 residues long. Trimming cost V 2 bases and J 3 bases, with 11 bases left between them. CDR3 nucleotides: TGTGCCATCAGTGAGGTAGCGGATTTCAATCAGCCCCAGCATTTT. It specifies CAISEVADFNQPQHF.

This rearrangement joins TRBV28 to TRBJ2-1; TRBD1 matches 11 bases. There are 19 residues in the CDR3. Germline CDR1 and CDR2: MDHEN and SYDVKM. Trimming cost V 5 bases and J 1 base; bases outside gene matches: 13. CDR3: CASSPAPGQGAVSYNEQFF. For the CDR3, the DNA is TGTGCCAGCAGTCCCGCCCCCGGACAGGGGGCAGTTTCCTACAATGAGCAGTTCTTC.

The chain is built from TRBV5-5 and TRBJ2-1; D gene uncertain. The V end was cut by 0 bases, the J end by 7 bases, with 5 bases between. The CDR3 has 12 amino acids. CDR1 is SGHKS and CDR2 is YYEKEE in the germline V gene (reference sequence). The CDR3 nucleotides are TGTGCCAGCAGCTTGGAAGGGAATGAGCAGTTCTTC. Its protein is CASSLEGNEQFF.

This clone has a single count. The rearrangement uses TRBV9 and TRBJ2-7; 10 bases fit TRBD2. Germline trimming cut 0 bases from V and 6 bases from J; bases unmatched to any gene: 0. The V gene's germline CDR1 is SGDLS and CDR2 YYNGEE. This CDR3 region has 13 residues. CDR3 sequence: CASSVVAGGEQYF. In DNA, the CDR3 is TGTGCCAGCAGCGTAGTAGCGGGAGGCGAGCAGTACTTC.

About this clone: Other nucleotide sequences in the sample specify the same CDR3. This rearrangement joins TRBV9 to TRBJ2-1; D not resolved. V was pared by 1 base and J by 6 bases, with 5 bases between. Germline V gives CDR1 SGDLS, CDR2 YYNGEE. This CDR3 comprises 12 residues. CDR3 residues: CASSVNSNEQFF. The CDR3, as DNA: TGTGCCAGCAGCGTAAATTCCAATGAGCAGTTCTTC.

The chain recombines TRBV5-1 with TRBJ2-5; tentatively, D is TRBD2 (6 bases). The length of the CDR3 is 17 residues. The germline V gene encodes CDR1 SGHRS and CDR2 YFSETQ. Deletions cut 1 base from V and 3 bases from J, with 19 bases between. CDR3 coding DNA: TGCGCCAGCAGCTTGTATAGTTATGGGGGGAGTGAAGAGACCCAGTACTTC. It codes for CASSLYSYGGSEETQYF.

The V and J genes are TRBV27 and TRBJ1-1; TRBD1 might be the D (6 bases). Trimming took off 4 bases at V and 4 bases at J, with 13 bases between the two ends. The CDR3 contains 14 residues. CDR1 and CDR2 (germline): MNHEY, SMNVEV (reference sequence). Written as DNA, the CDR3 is TGTGCCAGCAGTTCCTACAGGGAGGGCACTGAAGCTTTCTTT. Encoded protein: CASSSYREGTEAFF.

CDR3 residues: CASSELKREPYNEQFF. CDR3 sequence (DNA): TGTGCCAGCAGTGAGTTAAAGCGGGAGCCCTACAATGAGCAGTTCTTC. The rearrangement links TRBV25-1 to TRBJ2-1, with TRBD2 identical over 8 bases. This CDR3 has 16 amino acids. The ends lost 3 bases at V and 2 bases at J; junction bases unmatched: 6. From germline, CDR1 is MGHDK and CDR2 SYGVNS.

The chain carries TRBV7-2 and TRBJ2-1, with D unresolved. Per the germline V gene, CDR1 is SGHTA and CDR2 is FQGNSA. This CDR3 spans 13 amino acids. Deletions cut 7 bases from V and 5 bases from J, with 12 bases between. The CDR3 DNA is TGTGCCAGCATCAAGAACAACGACAATGAGCAGTTCTTC. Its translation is CASIKNNDNEQFF.

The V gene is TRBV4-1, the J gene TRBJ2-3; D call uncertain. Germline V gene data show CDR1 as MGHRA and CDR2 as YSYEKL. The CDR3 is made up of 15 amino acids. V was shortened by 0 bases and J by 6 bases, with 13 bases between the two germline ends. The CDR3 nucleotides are TGCGCCAGCAGCCAAGATCTCGCCAGTTCCGATACGCAGTATTTT. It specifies CASSQDLASSDTQYF.

The DNA of the CDR3 is TGTGCCAGCAGCGAATCTGGAGCCGGGGAGCTGTTTTTT. Residues: CASSESGAGELFF. J is TRBJ2-2 and V is TRBV9; D uncertain. CDR1 is SGDLS, CDR2 YYNGEE, per germline. V was clipped by 3 bases and J by 6 bases, with 9 bases between them. There are 13 residues in the CDR3. The whole variable domain, remainder taken from reference TRBV9 and TRBJ2-2, is DSGVTQTPKHLITATGQRVTLRCSPRSGDLSVYWYQQSLDQGLQFLIQYYNGEERAKGNILERFSAQQFPDLHSELNLSSLELGDSALYFCASSESGAGELFFGEGSRLTVL.

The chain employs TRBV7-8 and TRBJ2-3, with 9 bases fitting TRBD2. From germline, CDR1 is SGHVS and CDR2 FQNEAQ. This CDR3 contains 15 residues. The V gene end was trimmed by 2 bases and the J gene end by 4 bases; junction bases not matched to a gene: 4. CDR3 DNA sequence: TGTGCCAGCAGCTTACCCCTAGCGGGGTCAGATACGCAGTATTTT. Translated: CASSLPLAGSDTQYF.

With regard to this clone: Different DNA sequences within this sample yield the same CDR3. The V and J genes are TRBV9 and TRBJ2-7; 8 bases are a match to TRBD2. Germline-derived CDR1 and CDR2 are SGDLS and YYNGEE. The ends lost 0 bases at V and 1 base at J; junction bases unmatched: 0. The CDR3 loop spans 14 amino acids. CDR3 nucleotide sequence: TGTGCCAGCAGCGTAGCTAGCGGGTCCTACGAGCAGTACTTC. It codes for CASSVASGSYEQYF.

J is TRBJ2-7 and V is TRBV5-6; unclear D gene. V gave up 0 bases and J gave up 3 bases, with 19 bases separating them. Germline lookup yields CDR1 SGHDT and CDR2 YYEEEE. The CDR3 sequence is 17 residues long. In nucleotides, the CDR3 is TGTGCCAGCAGCTTGGAGGCTAGAAAGTTTGATAACTACGAGCAGTACTTC. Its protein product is CASSLEARKFDNYEQYF. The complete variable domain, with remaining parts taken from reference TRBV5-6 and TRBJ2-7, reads DAGVTQSPTHLIKTRGQQVTLRCSPKSGHDTVSWYQQALGQGPQFIFQYYEEEERQRGNFPDRFSGHQFPNYSSELNVNALLLGDSALYLCASSLEARKFDNYEQYFGPGTRLTVT.

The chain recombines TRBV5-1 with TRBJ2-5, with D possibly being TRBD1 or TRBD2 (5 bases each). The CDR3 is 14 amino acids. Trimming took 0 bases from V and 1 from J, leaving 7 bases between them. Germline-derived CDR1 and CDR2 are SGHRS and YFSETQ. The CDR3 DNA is TGCGCCAGCAGCTTGGGGGGGACCCAAGAGACCCAGTACTTC. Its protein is CASSLGGTQETQYF.

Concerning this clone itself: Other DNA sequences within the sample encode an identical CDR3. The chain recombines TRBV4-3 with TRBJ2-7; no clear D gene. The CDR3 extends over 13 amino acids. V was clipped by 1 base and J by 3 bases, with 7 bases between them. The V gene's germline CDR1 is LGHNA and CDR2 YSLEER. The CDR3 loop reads CASSQGAGYEQYF. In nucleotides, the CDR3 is TGCGCCAGCAGCCAAGGTGCAGGCTACGAGCAGTACTTC.

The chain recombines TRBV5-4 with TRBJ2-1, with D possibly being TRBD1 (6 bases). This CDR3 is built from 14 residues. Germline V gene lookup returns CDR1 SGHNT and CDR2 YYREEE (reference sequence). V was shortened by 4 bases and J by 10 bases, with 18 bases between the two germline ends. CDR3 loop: CASSPGTTGPEQFF. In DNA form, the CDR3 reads TGTGCCAGCAGCCCCGGGACAACAGGTCCGGAGCAGTTCTTC.

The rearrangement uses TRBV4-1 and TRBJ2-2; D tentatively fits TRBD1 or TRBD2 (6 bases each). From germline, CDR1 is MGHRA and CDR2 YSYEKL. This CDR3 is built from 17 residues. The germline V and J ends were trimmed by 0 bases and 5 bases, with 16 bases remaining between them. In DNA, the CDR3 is TGCGCCAGCAGCCAAGATAAGGGCGGGACAACTACCGGGGAGCTGTTTTTT. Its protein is CASSQDKGGTTTGELFF.

The CDR3 sequence is CASSLTGALHSGANVLTF. The CDR3 DNA reads as TGTGCCAGCAGCTTAACAGGGGCCCTACACTCTGGGGCCAACGTCCTGACTTTC. This chain uses TRBV7-3 with TRBJ2-6; D may be TRBD1 (5 bases). This CDR3 is 18 amino acids long. V was cut by 0 bases and J by 0 bases, with 12 bases left in between. Germline CDR1 and CDR2: SGHTA and FQGTGA. The full variable domain, completed using reference TRBV7-3 and TRBJ2-6, is GAGVSQTPSNKVTEKGKYVELRCDPISGHTALYWYRQSLGQGPEFLIYFQGTGAADDSGLPNDRFFAVRPEGSVSTLKIQRTERGDSAVYLCASSLTGALHSGANVLTFGAGSRLTVL.

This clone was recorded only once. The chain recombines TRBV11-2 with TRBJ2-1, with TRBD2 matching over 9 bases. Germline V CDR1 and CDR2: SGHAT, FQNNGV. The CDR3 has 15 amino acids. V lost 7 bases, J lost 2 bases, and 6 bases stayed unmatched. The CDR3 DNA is TGTGCCAGCACCCGTAGCGGGAGCCCCTACAATGAGCAGTTCTTC. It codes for CASTRSGSPYNEQFF. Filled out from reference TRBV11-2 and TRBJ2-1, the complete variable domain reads EAGVAQSPRYKIIEKRQSVAFWCNPISGHATLYWYQQILGQGPKLLIQFQNNGVVDDSQLPKDRFSAERLKGVDSTLKIQPAKLEDSAVYLCASTRSGSPYNEQFFGPGTRLTVL.

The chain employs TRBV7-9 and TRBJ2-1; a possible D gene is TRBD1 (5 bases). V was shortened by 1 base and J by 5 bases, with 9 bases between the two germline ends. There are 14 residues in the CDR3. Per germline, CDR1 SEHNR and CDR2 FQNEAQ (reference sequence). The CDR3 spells CASSLGTTNNEQFF. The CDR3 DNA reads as TGTGCCAGCAGCTTAGGGACAACGAACAATGAGCAGTTCTTC.

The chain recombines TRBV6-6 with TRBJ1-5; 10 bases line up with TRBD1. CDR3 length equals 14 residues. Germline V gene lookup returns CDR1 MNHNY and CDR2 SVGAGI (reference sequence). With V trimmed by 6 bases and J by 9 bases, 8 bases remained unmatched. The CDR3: CASSLGQGILPQHF. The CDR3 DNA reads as TGTGCCAGCAGCCTGGGACAGGGGATTTTGCCCCAGCATTTT.

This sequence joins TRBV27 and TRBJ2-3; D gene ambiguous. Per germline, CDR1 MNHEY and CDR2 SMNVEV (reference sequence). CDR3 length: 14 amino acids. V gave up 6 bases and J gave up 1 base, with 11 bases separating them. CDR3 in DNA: TGTGCCAGCAGCTCACTAATCGGCACAGATACGCAGTATTTT. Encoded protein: CASSSLIGTDTQYF.

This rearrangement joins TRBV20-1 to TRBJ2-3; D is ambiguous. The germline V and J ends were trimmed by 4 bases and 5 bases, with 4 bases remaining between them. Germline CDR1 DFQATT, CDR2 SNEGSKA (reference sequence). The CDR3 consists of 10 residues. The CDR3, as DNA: TGCAGTGCTACGGTAGATACGCAGTATTTT. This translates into CSATVDTQYF.

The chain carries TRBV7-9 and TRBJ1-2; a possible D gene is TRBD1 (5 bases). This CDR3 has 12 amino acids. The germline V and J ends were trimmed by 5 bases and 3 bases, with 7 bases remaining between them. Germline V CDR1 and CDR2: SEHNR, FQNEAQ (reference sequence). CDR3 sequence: CASSRGYYGYTF. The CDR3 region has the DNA TGTGCCAGCAGCCGGGGGTACTATGGCTACACCTTC.

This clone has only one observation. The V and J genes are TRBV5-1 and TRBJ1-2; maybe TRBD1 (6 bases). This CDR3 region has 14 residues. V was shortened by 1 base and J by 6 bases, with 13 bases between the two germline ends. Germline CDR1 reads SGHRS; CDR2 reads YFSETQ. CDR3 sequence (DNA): TGCGCCAGCAGCTTGAGGACAGCACCCGATGGCTACACCTTC. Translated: CASSLRTAPDGYTF.